One sample yielded the 5 T cell receptor beta chains listed below, sequenced in a study of cytomegalovirus exposure and HLA in healthy donors. Both 60 Vbeta primers and 13 Jbeta primers went into the PCR. Sequencing was performed with immunoSEQ multiplex PCR; in TCRdb, only in-frame clones are kept and a portion is missing. The table includes 100,000 to 150,000 clones, roughly 80% detected once. Sequencing was done on a sample of PBMCs. The source of these receptors is a man aged 45-65 years in good health and CMV-seropositive.

The chain is built from TRBV13 and TRBJ1-5; 10 nucleotides line up with TRBD1. The junction had 7 bases not matched to a gene; V was cut back by 4 bases and J by 4 bases. The CDR3 runs to 16 residues. The germline V gene encodes CDR1 PRHDT and CDR2 FYEKMQ (reference sequence). This CDR3 is CASSWRGQGRNQPQHF. CDR3 DNA sequence: TGTGCCAGCAGCTGGAGGGGACAGGGGAGGAATCAGCCCCAGCATTTT.

V gene TRBV6-1 combines with J gene TRBJ2-2, with D perhaps matching TRBD1 (5 bases). CDR1 MNHNS and CDR2 SASEGT come from the germline V gene. The CDR3 runs to 17 residues. Trimming removed 3 bases from V and 1 base from J, with 15 bases in between. CDR3 sequence (DNA): TGTGCCAGCAGTGACGTCGAACTTACAGGGAACACCGGGGAGCTGTTTTTT. It is translated as CASSDVELTGNTGELFF.

This clone was recorded once. V and J are TRBV5-4 and TRBJ2-7; 9 positions agree with TRBD1. Trimming at V came to 1 base and at J to 1 base, leaving 3 bases not matched to a gene. This CDR3 region has 15 residues. Germline-derived CDR1 and CDR2 are SGHNT and YYREEE (reference sequence). CDR3 protein: CASSLPGQGSYEQYF. In nucleotides, the CDR3 is TGTGCCAGCAGCTTGCCTGGACAGGGGTCCTACGAGCAGTACTTC.

The V gene is TRBV30, the J gene TRBJ2-7; D is perhaps TRBD1 (6 bases). V lost 2 bases, J lost 2 bases, and 13 bases lay in between. Germline CDR1 and CDR2: GTSNPN and SVGIG (reference sequence). This CDR3 comprises 14 residues. The CDR3 reads CAWSPGTTTYEQYF. CDR3 DNA: TGTGCCTGGAGTCCCGGGACAACTACCTACGAGCAGTACTTC.

The J gene is TRBJ1-1, the V gene TRBV7-3, with unresolved D. The CDR3 has 13 amino acids. The germline V gene encodes CDR1 SGHTA and CDR2 FQGTGA. V was shortened by 2 bases and J by 3 bases, with 7 bases between the two germline ends. The CDR3 nucleotides read TGTGCCAGCAGCTTATTGGAGGACACTGAAGCTTTCTTT. It yields the protein CASSLLEDTEAFF.